This passage covers 14 T cell receptor beta chains from one sample sequenced in a study of cytomegalovirus exposure and HLA in healthy donors. Primers included in the PCR were 60 Vbeta and 13 Jbeta primers. Here immunoSEQ multiplex PCR was the method, and the copy in TCRdb shows in-frame clones only, minus some. The profile shows about 120,000 clones, around 80% of them singletons. Sequenced input: PBMCs. The receptor set was obtained from a man aged 25-40 years in good health and CMV-seronegative.

The V and J genes are TRBV28 and TRBJ2-7, with D tentatively TRBD2 (5 bases). The length of the CDR3 is 12 residues. Per the germline V gene, CDR1 is MDHEN and CDR2 is SYDVKM. Trimming stripped 5 bases from V and 3 bases from J, with 8 bases between. CDR3 in amino acids: CASSLARYEQYF. The CDR3 nucleotides are TGTGCCAGCAGTCTAGCTCGCTACGAGCAGTACTTC.

V is TRBV7-9 and J is TRBJ1-1; no definite D call. Between the trimmed V and J ends, which lost 1 base and 10 bases, there was a span of 7 bases. Per the germline V gene, CDR1 is SEHNR and CDR2 is FQNEAQ (reference sequence). The CDR3 consists of 11 residues. CDR3 nucleotide sequence: TGTGCCAGCAGCTTAGACGAGAGAGCTTTCTTT. Protein product: CASSLDERAFF. The full variable domain, rest sourced from reference TRBV7-9 and TRBJ1-1, is DTGVSQNPRHKITKRGQNVTFRCDPISEHNRLYWYRQTLGQGPEFLTYFQNEAQLEKSRLLSDRFSAERPKGSFSTLEIQRTEQGDSAMYLCASSLDERAFFGQGTRLTVV.

The chain recombines TRBV6-5 with TRBJ1-1, with D possibly matching TRBD1 (5 bases). V was pared by 6 bases and J by 0 bases, with 14 bases between. Germline V CDR1 and CDR2: MNHEY, SVGAGI. This CDR3 comprises 15 residues. The CDR3 bases are TGTGCCAGCAGCCCCACCCCGGGGGTGAACACTGAAGCTTTCTTT. Amino acid sequence: CASSPTPGVNTEAFF.

This clone was found once. This chain uses TRBV4-3 with TRBJ1-1; 7 bases line up with TRBD1. After removal of 3 bases from V and 6 bases from J, the junction contained 4 bases not matched to a gene. This CDR3 has 13 amino acids. Germline-derived CDR1 and CDR2 are LGHNA and YSLEER. This CDR3 is CASSQVTGAEAFF. CDR3 nucleotides: TGCGCCAGCAGCCAGGTTACAGGGGCTGAAGCTTTCTTT.

The chain employs TRBV11-2 and TRBJ1-1; no definite D call. The V gene's germline CDR1 is SGHAT and CDR2 FQNNGV. The CDR3 covers 11 residues. V was trimmed by 8 bases and J by 1 base, leaving 5 bases between them. The CDR3 nucleotides read TGTGCCAGCGTGGCGAACACTGAAGCTTTCTTT. Protein: CASVANTEAFF.

This clone was seen more than once but under ten times. This sequence joins TRBV7-9 and TRBJ2-2; 7 positions agree with TRBD1. The germline V gene has CDR1 SEHNR and CDR2 FQNEAQ (reference sequence). V was clipped by 1 base and J by 8 bases; unmatched bases: 4. This CDR3 spans 14 amino acids. Here the CDR3 reads CASSLGRTGGELFF. CDR3 DNA: TGTGCCAGCAGCTTAGGGAGGACAGGAGGGGAGCTGTTTTTT.

The chain couples TRBV5-1 to TRBJ2-1; no clear D gene. Germline V gene sequence: CDR1 SGHRS, CDR2 YFSETQ. Between the trimmed V and J ends, which lost 1 base and 6 bases, there was a span of 5 bases. This CDR3 has 12 residues. CDR3 in DNA: TGCGCCAGCAGCTTGACGGGCAATGAGCAGTTCTTC. Translated: CASSLTGNEQFF. Full variable domain (outside the CDR3, taken from reference TRBV5-1 and TRBJ2-1): KAGVTQTPRYLIKTRGQQVTLSCSPISGHRSVSWYQQTPGQGLQFLFEYFSETQRNKGNFPGRFSGRQFSNSRSEMNVSTLELGDSALYLCASSLTGNEQFFGPGTRLTVL.

The chain joins TRBV4-3 to TRBJ1-4, with a possible D match to TRBD1 (5 bases). The V and J ends lost 4 bases and 6 bases respectively, with 9 bases between them. Germline-derived CDR1 and CDR2 are LGHNA and YSLEER. There are 13 residues in the CDR3. The CDR3 DNA reads as TGCGCCAGCAGCCCCGGACATGATGAAAAACTGTTTTTT. The encoded protein is CASSPGHDEKLFF.

V usage is TRBV5-1 and J usage is TRBJ2-3, with TRBD2 matching over 14 bases. This CDR3 contains 16 residues. Germline V CDR1 and CDR2: SGHRS, YFSETQ. V was pared by 5 bases and J by 6 bases, with 8 bases of the junction left unmatched. CDR3 nucleotides: TGCGCCAGCAGGGAAGGGACTAGCGGGGGTGGTGATACGCAGTATTTT. Translating it yields CASREGTSGGGDTQYF.

The rearrangement links TRBV6-5 to TRBJ2-5; tentative D call: TRBD1 (6 bases). Germline V gene data show CDR1 as MNHEY and CDR2 as SVGAGI. V was pared by 4 bases and J by 5 bases, with 11 bases between. This CDR3 comprises 13 residues. The chain's CDR3 is CASSFRQGETQYF. The CDR3 region has the DNA TGTGCCAGCAGTTTTCGTCAGGGGGAGACCCAGTACTTC.

The chain couples TRBV27 to TRBJ1-4; TRBD1 might be the D (6 bases). Germline CDR1 and CDR2: MNHEY and SMNVEV (reference sequence). The germline V and J ends were trimmed by 5 bases and 0 bases, with 16 bases remaining between them. The CDR3 has 17 amino acids. The CDR3 sequence is CASSPQLGQTTNEKLFF. The DNA for the CDR3 is TGTGCCAGCAGTCCCCAACTCGGACAGACAACTAATGAAAAACTGTTTTTT. The full variable domain, in which reference TRBV27 and TRBJ1-4 provide the parts outside the CDR3, is EAQVTQNPRYLITVTGKKLTVTCSQNMNHEYMSWYRQDPGLGLRQIYYSMNVEVTDKGDVPEGYKVSRKEKRNFPLILESPSPNQTSLYFCASSPQLGQTTNEKLFFGSGTQLSVL.

The rearrangement joins TRBV6-5 to TRBJ2-7, with TRBD1 matching 12 bases. With V trimmed by 6 bases and J by 2 bases, 5 bases remained unmatched. CDR3 length: 15 amino acids. In germline, CDR1 is MNHEY, CDR2 SVGAGI. CDR3 in DNA: TGTGCCAGCAGACGGGACAGGGGGCTGACCTACGAGCAGTACTTC. It translates to CASRRDRGLTYEQYF.

The chain recombines TRBV1 with TRBJ2-7; the table's D call, TRBD2, has no DNA check behind it. TRBV1 is an annotated pseudogene. The CDR3 spans 16 residues. CDR3 bases: TGCACCAGCAGCCAAGATAGGGCTAGCGGGGGATACGAGCAGTACTTC. This translates into CTSSQDRASGGYEQYF.

The gene calls are TRBV9 and TRBJ2-1; D might be TRBD1 (5 bases). This CDR3 is built from 15 residues. V gave up 0 bases and J gave up 4 bases, with 11 bases separating them. Per the germline V gene, CDR1 is SGDLS and CDR2 is YYNGEE. CDR3 in DNA: TGTGCCAGCAGCGTAGGCAGGGCCGAATACAATGAGCAGTTCTTC. Amino acids: CASSVGRAEYNEQFF. Together with reference TRBV9 and TRBJ2-1, the CDR3 gives the full variable domain: DSGVTQTPKHLITATGQRVTLRCSPRSGDLSVYWYQQSLDQGLQFLIQYYNGEERAKGNILERFSAQQFPDLHSELNLSSLELGDSALYFCASSVGRAEYNEQFFGPGTRLTVL.